Each of the 21 T cell receptor beta chains below was sequenced from the same sample in a study of T cell changes during pregnancy in multiple sclerosis. Some clones are missing from TCRdb's copy, which holds only in-frame ones; the method was immunoSEQ multiplex PCR. This table has some 120,000 clones, 92% appearing once. The source was peripheral blood, collected in the third trimester of pregnancy. The receptor source for this set is a female donor with multiple sclerosis, enrolled in a pregnancy study.

V gene TRBV25-1 combines with J gene TRBJ2-7, with D uncertain. Between the trimmed V and J ends, which lost 6 bases and 0 bases, there was a span of 21 bases. CDR1 is MGHDK and CDR2 is SYGVNS in the germline V gene. The CDR3 is made up of 17 amino acids. The CDR3 region is CASRPTQEKLTSYEQYF. CDR3 coding DNA: TGTGCCAGCAGACCCACCCAGGAAAAATTAACCTCCTACGAGCAGTACTTC.

J is TRBJ1-4 and V is TRBV7-2, with unresolved D. The V and J ends lost 4 bases and 1 base respectively, with 10 bases between them. The CDR3 totals 15 residues. Per germline, CDR1 SGHTA and CDR2 FQGNSA. In DNA, the CDR3 is TGTGCCAGCAGCTCCCAGCGTTTAACTAATGAAAAACTGTTTTTT. As protein: CASSSQRLTNEKLFF. The complete variable domain, with remaining parts taken from reference TRBV7-2 and TRBJ1-4, reads GAGVSQSPSNKVTEKGKDVELRCDPISGHTALYWYRQSLGQGLEFLIYFQGNSAPDKSGLPSDRFSAERTGGSVSTLTIQRTQQEDSAVYLCASSSQRLTNEKLFFGSGTQLSVL.

This clone has a handful of counts. V is TRBV7-9 and J is TRBJ2-1; possible D gene TRBD1, 6 bases. The V end lost 6 bases, the J end lost 5 bases, and 8 bases lay between the germline ends. This CDR3 comprises 12 residues. Germline loops: CDR1 SEHNR, CDR2 FQNEAQ (reference sequence). CDR3 sequence (DNA): TGTGCCAGCAGTTGGGACAACAATGAGCAGTTCTTC. Its translation: CASSWDNNEQFF.

The count of this clone is one. The V and J genes are TRBV9 and TRBJ1-2; 7 bases agree with TRBD1. This CDR3 is 13 amino acids long. After removal of 4 bases from V and 9 bases from J, the junction contained 9 bases not matched to a gene. The V gene's germline CDR1 is SGDLS and CDR2 YYNGEE. The CDR3: CASSTRTGESYTF. For the CDR3, the DNA is TGTGCCAGCAGCACTCGGACAGGCGAAAGCTACACCTTC. Supplemented by reference TRBV9 and TRBJ1-2, the full variable domain reads DSGVTQTPKHLITATGQRVTLRCSPRSGDLSVYWYQQSLDQGLQFLIQYYNGEERAKGNILERFSAQQFPDLHSELNLSSLELGDSALYFCASSTRTGESYTFGSGTRLTVV.

This clone occurred once. The rearrangement links TRBV5-1 to TRBJ2-1; 9 bases are a match to TRBD2. CDR1 and CDR2 (germline): SGHRS, YFSETQ. This CDR3 has 17 residues. Trimming cost V 4 bases and J 7 bases; bases outside gene matches: 15. CDR3 in DNA: TGCGCCAGCAGCATACCATTAGCGGGAGTGGCAGGAAATGAGCAGTTCTTC. Translation gives CASSIPLAGVAGNEQFF.

The rearrangement links TRBV4-1 to TRBJ1-5; a weak D match, TRBD1 (6 bases). Per germline, CDR1 MGHRA and CDR2 YSYEKL. Trimming removed 4 bases at V and 1 base at J, with 11 bases between. The length of the CDR3 is 15 residues. This CDR3 reads CASSPHRVSNQPQHF. The CDR3 DNA reads as TGCGCCAGCAGCCCTCACAGGGTCAGCAATCAGCCCCAGCATTTT.

The count of this clone is one. V is TRBV2 and J is TRBJ1-4; TRBD1 agrees at 7 bases. Trimming removed 5 bases from V and 8 bases from J; junction bases left unmatched: 11. CDR3 length equals 15 residues. The germline V gene encodes CDR1 SNHLY and CDR2 FYNNEI. CDR3 in amino acids: CASSYLQGPSEKLFF. CDR3 bases: TGTGCCAGCAGTTACCTACAGGGGCCTTCGGAAAAACTGTTTTTT.

The chain employs TRBV5-1 and TRBJ1-1, with D maybe TRBD1 (5 bases). The CDR3 totals 15 residues. Per germline, CDR1 SGHRS and CDR2 YFSETQ. V was shortened by 0 bases and J by 1 base, with 10 bases between the two germline ends. As DNA, the CDR3 is TGCGCCAGCAGCTTGGAGCTTGGGGCGAACACTGAAGCTTTCTTT. This codes for CASSLELGANTEAFF.

The chain has TRBV5-1 and TRBJ2-1, with 11 nucleotides matching TRBD1. CDR1 SGHRS and CDR2 YFSETQ come from the germline V gene. Germline trimming cut 4 bases from V and 2 bases from J; bases unmatched to any gene: 2. CDR3 size: 15 residues. CDR3: CASSPGQGAYNEQFF. CDR3 nucleotide sequence: TGCGCCAGCAGCCCGGGACAGGGGGCCTACAATGAGCAGTTCTTC. The whole variable domain, remainder taken from reference TRBV5-1 and TRBJ2-1, is KAGVTQTPRYLIKTRGQQVTLSCSPISGHRSVSWYQQTPGQGLQFLFEYFSETQRNKGNFPGRFSGRQFSNSRSEMNVSTLELGDSALYLCASSPGQGAYNEQFFGPGTRLTVL.

V gene TRBV27 combines with J gene TRBJ1-5; tentative D call: TRBD1 (5 bases). Trimming pared 10 bases from V and 5 bases from J, leaving 15 bases between. CDR1 and CDR2 (germline): MNHEY, SMNVEV (reference sequence). The CDR3 is 13 residues long. CDR3 DNA sequence: TGTGCCAACATGGGGGGGGGTGATCAGCCCCAGCATTTT. Translation: CANMGGGDQPQHF.

The J gene is TRBJ2-2, the V gene TRBV28, with D unresolved. Germline lookup yields CDR1 MDHEN and CDR2 SYDVKM. V shed 1 base and J shed 1 base, with 13 bases lying between them. The CDR3 runs to 17 residues. The CDR3 loop reads CASSLYGLRVNTGELFF. The CDR3 coding sequence is TGTGCCAGCAGTTTATATGGGTTACGGGTGAACACCGGGGAGCTGTTTTTT. Combining the CDR3 with reference TRBV28 and TRBJ2-2 gives the whole variable domain DVKVTQSSRYLVKRTGEKVFLECVQDMDHENMFWYRQDPGLGLRLIYFSYDVKMKEKGDIPEGYSVSREKKERFSLILESASTNQTSMYLCASSLYGLRVNTGELFFGEGSRLTVL.

CDR3 region: CASSPDSTGELFF. The CDR3 DNA is TGTGCCAGCAGCCCAGACAGCACCGGGGAGCTGTTTTTT. The chain carries TRBV7-9 and TRBJ2-2, with TRBD1 as a possible D gene (5 bases). The ends were cut back, 5 bases at V and 4 bases at J, with 8 bases in the middle. The CDR3 has 13 residues. The germline V gene encodes CDR1 SEHNR and CDR2 FQNEAQ (reference sequence).

J is TRBJ2-5 and V is TRBV13, with 8 bases fitting TRBD2. The CDR3 sequence is 15 residues long. Germline loops: CDR1 PRHDT, CDR2 FYEKMQ (reference sequence). V gave up 0 bases and J gave up 7 bases; unmatched junction bases: 7. This chain's CDR3 is CASSLGGLAGGTQYF. The CDR3 DNA sequence: TGTGCCAGCAGCTTAGGAGGTCTAGCGGGCGGGACCCAGTACTTC.

The chain uses TRBV5-6 and TRBJ1-2; 10 bases agree with TRBD1. The CDR3 contains 14 residues. After removal of 6 bases from V and 11 bases from J, the junction contained 13 bases not matched to a gene. Germline lookup yields CDR1 SGHDT and CDR2 YYEEEE. CDR3 amino acids: CASISGTGEGSYTF. CDR3 DNA sequence: TGTGCCAGCATTTCCGGGACAGGGGAGGGATCTTACACCTTC.

The genes are TRBV15 and TRBJ1-2, with 9 bases identical to TRBD1. The CDR3 extends over 17 amino acids. Germline V gives CDR1 LNHNV, CDR2 YYDKDF (reference sequence). V lost 5 bases, J lost 0 bases, and 10 bases stayed unmatched. Here the CDR3 reads CATSDPDRGLANYGYTF. The CDR3 DNA follows: TGTGCCACCAGCGATCCGGACAGGGGCTTAGCTAACTATGGCTACACCTTC.

The J gene is TRBJ1-4, the V gene TRBV7-2; D is unclear. Germline assignment: CDR1 SGHTA and CDR2 FQGNSA. This CDR3 contains 12 residues. Trimming removed 1 base at V and 8 bases at J, with 5 bases between. The CDR3 nucleotides read TGTGCCAGCAGCTTAGGGGAGGAAAAACTGTTTTTT. This encodes CASSLGEEKLFF. Together with reference TRBV7-2 and TRBJ1-4, the CDR3 gives the full variable domain: GAGVSQSPSNKVTEKGKDVELRCDPISGHTALYWYRQSLGQGLEFLIYFQGNSAPDKSGLPSDRFSAERTGGSVSTLTIQRTQQEDSAVYLCASSLGEEKLFFGSGTQLSVL.

The V gene is TRBV6-1, the J gene TRBJ2-7; 7 bases are shared with TRBD2. This CDR3 region has 15 residues. V was pared by 8 bases and J by 6 bases, with 16 bases of the junction left unmatched. The V gene's germline CDR1 is MNHNS and CDR2 SASEGT. The CDR3 here is CASQWEARENGEQYF. CDR3 bases: TGTGCCAGCCAGTGGGAGGCGCGGGAGAATGGCGAGCAGTACTTC.

The chain uses TRBV2 and TRBJ2-5; D is perhaps TRBD2 (5 bases). V was clipped by 6 bases and J by 7 bases, with 18 bases between them. Germline V CDR1 and CDR2: SNHLY, FYNNEI. The CDR3 is 14 residues long. CDR3 region: CASRRASGEGTQYF. CDR3 in DNA: TGTGCCAGCAGGAGGGCCTCTGGGGAAGGGACCCAGTACTTC.

This clone occurred a few times. This chain connects TRBV5-4 to TRBJ1-2; 10 nucleotides match TRBD1. The CDR3 sequence is 18 residues long. V gave up 4 bases and J gave up 7 bases; unmatched junction bases: 19. From germline, CDR1 is SGHNT and CDR2 YYREEE (reference sequence). The DNA for the CDR3 is TGTGCCAGCAGCCCACTCCCCAACAGACAGGGGGCATCTGGTGGCTACACCTTC. Translation gives CASSPLPNRQGASGGYTF. Full variable domain (rest looked up from reference TRBV5-4 and TRBJ1-2): ETGVTQSPTHLIKTRGQQVTLRCSSQSGHNTVSWYQQALGQGPQFIFQYYREEENGRGNFPPRFSGLQFPNYSSELNVNALELDDSALYLCASSPLPNRQGASGGYTFGSGTRLTVV.

The rearrangement uses TRBV25-1 and TRBJ2-3, with 7 bases fitting TRBD2. J was trimmed by 4 bases and V by 6 bases; bases with no gene match: 7. Germline V gene sequence: CDR1 MGHDK, CDR2 SYGVNS. The CDR3 is 14 amino acids. As DNA, the CDR3 is TGTGCCAGCAGGGTAGCGGGCTCCCCAGATACGCAGTATTTT. It yields the protein CASRVAGSPDTQYF.

The V gene is TRBV28, the J gene TRBJ1-2, with D possibly matching TRBD1 (5 bases). Trimming removed 2 bases at V and 3 bases at J, with 10 bases between. Germline lookup yields CDR1 MDHEN and CDR2 SYDVKM. The CDR3 is made up of 14 amino acids. CDR3: CASSLGATDYGYTF. The DNA of the CDR3 is TGTGCCAGCAGTTTAGGGGCGACAGACTATGGCTACACCTTC.